Here is one T cell receptor (beta chain) with its context. Its target is unknown. This record belongs to a study of shared clonotypes between healthy human individuals. Study-wide points: Clonotype sharing among the donors was expected to vary with sequencing depth. Exclusively blood specimens were collected; tissue repertoires likely differ.

Across several immunoSEQ plates, the genomic DNA of each subset was split evenly. Authors' processing steps: There were no quality scores in the junction-only immunoSEQ sequences, so filtering differed. Sequencing used immunoSEQ multiplex PCR; TCRdb keeps in-frame clones, though not all of them. That table furnishes V, J and clone size, whereas the DNA furnished D and trimming. The table has 1.4 million or so clones, approximately 98.5% seen once. Trimming removed 2 bases from V and 3 bases from J; junction bases left unmatched: 1. CDR1 and CDR2 (germline): SGHNT, YYREEE (reference sequence). The CDR3 contains 14 residues.

The clonotype comes from a man aged 30-40 years in good health. V gene TRBV5-4 combines with J gene TRBJ2-7, with 11 bases aligning to TRBD2. Sequenced sample: naive CD4+ T cells sorted from blood. Described subset: CD45RA+ positively selected. The chain's CDR3 is CASSFGTSGYEQYF. In nucleotides, the CDR3 is TGTGCCAGCAGCTTCGGGACTAGCGGCTACGAGCAGTACTTC.